Only a few counts were recorded for the clone carrying this TCR beta chain. These data are taken from a study of regulatory T cells in long-lasting Graves disease. With iRepertoire HTBI primers and Arm-PCR of CDR3 regions, TCR beta libraries were built. Using its own MiXCR run on the multiplex PCR reads, TCRdb lists one record per CDR3 protein. The table shows under 800,000 distinct CDR3 sequences, with 16% occurring only once. Time point specified: newly diagnosed GD, antithyroid drugs for less than 3 months. TCR sequences were obtained from RNA taken from PBMCs. This CDR3 comprises 15 residues. Germline CDR1 and CDR2: MDHEN and SYDVKM. The J segment lost 1 base and the V segment lost 2 bases, leaving 1 base of the junction unmatched. This same sample was also part of a study on T cells in Graves' hyperthyroidism and ophthalmopathy.

The material was peripheral blood mononuclear cells (PBMCs), obtained at new diagnosis, from a patient treated with antithyroid drugs. The genes are TRBV28 and TRBJ2-3; 9 positions agree with TRBD2. This sequence was found in a woman aged 30 to 39 with Graves disease. CDR3 nucleotide sequence: TGTGCCAGCAGTTTACAGCGGGAGGGCACAGATACGCAGTATTTT. Translation gives CASSLQREGTDTQYF.